A single sample gave rise to the 30 T cell receptor beta chains below, sequenced in a study of beta chain features in type 1 diabetes. Expressed TCRB transcripts were sequenced because the entire RNA isolate underwent reverse transcription. Repertoires were generated with immunoSEQ multiplex PCR, while TCRdb's copy carries only in-frame clones and drops some. Among around 500,000 clones, roughly 10% were seen once, and the ten largest hold about 0.045%. Input material: naive CD4+ T cells from blood. The receptors here all came from a woman aged 18-29 years in good health.

This clone was counted only a few times. The chain joins TRBV29-1 to TRBJ2-2; 10 bases fit TRBD1. The length of the CDR3 is 14 residues. The germline gives CDR1 SQVTM, CDR2 ANQGSEA. With 6 bases clipped from V and 5 bases from J, the junction kept 6 bases outside the gene matches. CDR3: CSVAPGQGTGELFF. CDR3 nucleotide sequence: TGCAGCGTAGCCCCGGGACAGGGGACCGGGGAGCTGTTTTTT.

This clone was detected only a few times. V usage is TRBV28 and J usage is TRBJ2-7, with D tentatively TRBD2 (5 bases). Germline values: CDR1 MDHEN, CDR2 SYDVKM. The ends were cut back, 4 bases at V and 4 bases at J, with 8 bases in the middle. The CDR3 covers 12 residues. In DNA, the CDR3 is TGTGCCAGCAGTTATGGGAGTTACGAGCAGTACGTC. It translates to CASSYGSYEQYV.

This clone turned up a few times. This chain links TRBV7-9 with TRBJ2-3, with D perhaps TRBD1 (5 bases). Trimming shortened V by 3 bases and J by 6 bases, and 16 bases separated the two germline ends. The CDR3 has 15 amino acids. Germline loops: CDR1 SEHNR, CDR2 FQNEAQ (reference sequence). In DNA, the CDR3 is TGTGCCAGCAGCTTGTCGGACACCTTGGGCGATACGCAGTATTTT. The encoded protein is CASSLSDTLGDTQYF.

The gene calls are TRBV18 and TRBJ2-1; D is possibly TRBD2 (5 bases). Deletions cut 4 bases from V and 2 bases from J, with 12 bases between. The length of the CDR3 is 15 residues. CDR1 and CDR2 from the germline V gene are KGHSH and LQKENI. Here the CDR3 DNA reads TGTGCCAGCTCACTGGGAGAGGGTACCTACAATGAGCAGTTCTTC. It codes for CASSLGEGTYNEQFF. The full variable domain, with the rest looked up from reference TRBV18 and TRBJ2-1, is NAGVMQNPRHLVRRRGQEARLRCSPMKGHSHVYWYRQLPEEGLKFMVYLQKENIIDESGMPKERFSAEFPKEGPSILRIQQVVRGDSAAYFCASSLGEGTYNEQFFGPGTRLTVL.

This clone was counted between two and nine times. The chain is built from TRBV4-3 and TRBJ1-6; D is uncertain. V lost 3 bases and J 7 bases, leaving 16 bases between the germline ends. Germline V gives CDR1 LGHNA, CDR2 YSLEER. This CDR3 comprises 16 residues. CDR3 sequence reads: CASSHRPDSLNSPLHF. The CDR3 DNA reads TGCGCCAGCAGCCACCGCCCCGACTCCTTGAATTCACCCCTCCACTTT.

This clone was counted ten times or more. The V and J genes are TRBV13 and TRBJ2-1; no definite D call. Germline V gene lookup returns CDR1 PRHDT and CDR2 FYEKMQ (reference sequence). The germline V and J ends were trimmed by 3 bases and 0 bases, with 6 bases remaining between them. CDR3 length: 14 amino acids. The CDR3 reads CASSFKGSYNEQFF. The CDR3 DNA reads as TGTGCCAGCAGCTTTAAGGGCTCCTACAATGAGCAGTTCTTC.

In this sample, this clone turned up a few times. The chain has TRBV6-6 and TRBJ1-2; a weak D match, TRBD1 (6 bases). The V gene's germline CDR1 is MNHNY and CDR2 SVGAGI (reference sequence). V was pared by 0 bases and J by 7 bases, with 15 bases between. The CDR3 loop spans 15 amino acids. DNA of the CDR3: TGTGCCAGCAGTTACTCCGGACAGATCATCTCTGGCTACACCTTC. This translates into CASSYSGQIISGYTF.

There are a few counts of this clone. This sequence joins TRBV19 and TRBJ2-5; D unresolved. Per the germline V gene, CDR1 is LNHDA and CDR2 is SQIVND (reference sequence). V shed 6 bases and J shed 4 bases, with 9 bases lying between them. This CDR3 has 12 residues. The CDR3 is CASSVGRETQYF. The CDR3 coding sequence is TGTGCCAGTAGCGTCGGAAGAGAGACCCAGTACTTC.

In its sample, this clone was seen once. The rearrangement links TRBV11-2 to TRBJ2-3; TRBD1 might be the D (7 bases). CDR3 length equals 14 residues. V lost 3 bases and J lost 5, with 12 bases in between. From germline, CDR1 is SGHAT and CDR2 FQNNGV. This CDR3 is CASSLTGRGDTQYF. CDR3 DNA: TGTGCCAGCAGCTTGACAGGGCGGGGAGATACGCAGTATTTT.

The chain uses TRBV7-9 and TRBJ2-3, with D perhaps assigned TRBD1 or TRBD2 (7 bases each). Germline CDR1 SEHNR, CDR2 FQNEAQ (reference sequence). The V gene lost 5 bases and the J gene lost 4 bases, with 13 bases spanning the gap. The CDR3 contains 14 residues. CDR3 region: CASSQGGGADTQYF. The CDR3 DNA follows: TGTGCCAGCAGCCAGGGAGGGGGCGCAGATACGCAGTATTTT. Variable domain in full (rest from reference TRBV7-9 and TRBJ2-3): DTGVSQNPRHKITKRGQNVTFRCDPISEHNRLYWYRQTLGQGPEFLTYFQNEAQLEKSRLLSDRFSAERPKGSFSTLEIQRTEQGDSAMYLCASSQGGGADTQYFGPGTRLTVL.

The table lists this clone with a few counts. The chain has TRBV30 and TRBJ1-2, with D possibly being TRBD1 (6 bases). The germline V gene encodes CDR1 GTSNPN and CDR2 SVGIG (reference sequence). V lost 4 bases and J 5 bases, leaving 14 bases between the germline ends. This CDR3 contains 13 residues. CDR3 bases: TGTGCCTGGAAGATCTGGGGGCGGTATGGCTACACCTTC. It is translated as CAWKIWGRYGYTF.

The J gene is TRBJ2-7, the V gene TRBV27; either TRBD1 or TRBD2 may supply D (5 bases each). Trimming removed 3 bases from V and 0 bases from J, with 9 bases in between. Looked up from germline, CDR1 is MNHEY and CDR2 is SMNVEV (reference sequence). This CDR3 spans 14 amino acids. CDR3 DNA sequence: TGTGCCAGCAGTTTCAAGGGGAGCTCCTACGAGCAGTACTTC. It yields the protein CASSFKGSSYEQYF.

This clone was counted between two and nine times. J is TRBJ2-7 and V is TRBV2; 7 bases are shared with TRBD1. This CDR3 comprises 13 residues. The germline V gene encodes CDR1 SNHLY and CDR2 FYNNEI. The junction had 4 bases not matched to a gene; V was cut back by 6 bases and J by 2 bases. CDR3 DNA sequence: TGTGCCAGCAGCGGACAGGTGACCTACGAGCAGTACTTC. Translated: CASSGQVTYEQYF.

V gene TRBV4-3 combines with J gene TRBJ2-7; TRBD1 aligns across 10 bases. Germline CDR1 LGHNA, CDR2 YSLEER. This CDR3 comprises 15 residues. Unmatched junction bases numbered 6, after V lost 3 bases and J lost 4 bases. The CDR3 coding sequence is TGCGCCAGCAGCCACCTGGGACAGGGGATTTACGAGCAGTACTTC. This translates into CASSHLGQGIYEQYF.

This clone came up a few times. The genes are TRBV7-3 and TRBJ1-4; D uncertain. CDR3 length equals 14 residues. The germline V and J ends were trimmed by 4 bases and 0 bases, with 6 bases remaining between them. Germline CDR1 and CDR2: SGHTA and FQGTGA. CDR3 sequence: CASSYNATNEKLFF. Written as DNA, the CDR3 is TGTGCCAGCAGCTACAACGCAACTAATGAAAAACTGTTTTTT.

This clone was observed a few times. The chain employs TRBV10-3 and TRBJ2-1; 9 bases match TRBD2. V lost 10 bases and J lost 8; bases outside the gene matches: 9. Per the germline V gene, CDR1 is ENHRY and CDR2 is SYGVKD. CDR3 length: 13 residues. The DNA for the CDR3 is TGTGCCACCTCTAGCGGGGTCAACGATGAGCAGTTCTTC. It codes for CATSSGVNDEQFF.

This clone was seen more than once but under ten times. The V call is TRBV28, the J call TRBJ1-2, with unresolved D. This CDR3 contains 9 residues. Germline V gene lookup returns CDR1 MDHEN and CDR2 SYDVKM. Trimming stripped 2 bases from V and 13 bases from J, with 5 bases between. CDR3 sequence reads: CASSLLATF. DNA of the CDR3: TGTGCCAGCAGTTTACTGGCCACCTTC.

This clone was found a few times. This chain uses TRBV6-5 with TRBJ2-3; D uncertain. Germline V gene data show CDR1 as MNHEY and CDR2 as SVGAGI. With 0 bases removed from V and 3 bases from J, the gap between germline ends came to 10 bases. CDR3 length: 15 residues. Here the CDR3 reads CASSYSFSRTDTQYF. The CDR3 DNA is TGTGCCAGCAGTTACTCATTCTCTAGAACAGATACGCAGTATTTT.

This clone was detected a few times. The chain joins TRBV14 to TRBJ2-5; D not resolved. V lost 4 bases to trimming and J lost 1 base, with 13 bases between them. The CDR3 has 15 amino acids. Germline assignment: CDR1 SGHDN and CDR2 FVKESK. This chain's CDR3 is CASSPLGHIQETQYF. DNA of the CDR3: TGTGCCAGCAGCCCCTTAGGCCACATCCAAGAGACCCAGTACTTC.

This clone has at least ten counts. This chain joins TRBV10-3 and TRBJ2-3, with D possibly being TRBD1 or TRBD2 (5 bases each). Trimming took 6 bases from V and 1 from J, leaving 8 bases between them. The germline V gene has CDR1 ENHRY and CDR2 SYGVKD. The CDR3 has 13 amino acids. The CDR3 loop is CAISGAGTDTQYF. CDR3 sequence (DNA): TGTGCCATCAGCGGGGCTGGCACAGATACGCAGTATTTT.

V usage is TRBV7-2 and J usage is TRBJ2-7; D uncertain. CDR3 length: 14 amino acids. The germline CDR1 and CDR2 sequences are SGHTA and FQGNSA. Trimming removed 4 bases from V and 0 bases from J, with 10 bases in between. The CDR3 bases are TGTGCCAGCAGCTCCCTTGAGAGCTCCTACGAGCAGTACTTC. Translating it yields CASSSLESSYEQYF.

This clone was recorded a few times. V usage is TRBV6-4 and J usage is TRBJ2-1; D possibly corresponds to TRBD1 (6 bases). Germline CDR1 reads MRHNA; CDR2 reads SNTAGT. The CDR3 has 15 residues. V lost 4 bases and J lost 2, with 12 bases in between. CDR3 sequence (DNA): TGTGCCAGCAGTGCTGCGACAGGAGCCTACAATGAGCAGTTCTTC. Translated, it gives CASSAATGAYNEQFF.

The chain is built from TRBV6-5 and TRBJ1-4, with 7 bases that match TRBD1. There are 15 residues in the CDR3. Losses at the gene ends were 5 bases for V and 7 bases for J; bases not matched to a gene: 10. The germline V gene has CDR1 MNHEY and CDR2 SVGAGI. The CDR3 DNA is TGTGCCAGCAGTCCCACCGGGACAGTAGGTGAAAAACTGTTTTTT. It codes for CASSPTGTVGEKLFF.

This chain links TRBV19 with TRBJ1-2; D gene ambiguous. The CDR3 totals 15 residues. Germline loops: CDR1 LNHDA, CDR2 SQIVND (reference sequence). V was clipped by 3 bases and J by 8 bases, with 19 bases between them. The CDR3 coding sequence is TGTGCCAGTAGTATTTATGCAGGCTTATCGGAGGGCTACACCTTC. This codes for CASSIYAGLSEGYTF.

This chain joins TRBV29-1 and TRBJ1-1, with D tentatively TRBD1 (5 bases). The CDR3 covers 12 residues. Germline V gives CDR1 SQVTM, CDR2 ANQGSEA. The CDR3 DNA reads as TGCAGAGCGGGGCCCCCGGGGTCTGAAGCTTTCTTT. Its translation is CRAGPPGSEAFF.

There are many counts of this clone. The V gene is TRBV30, the J gene TRBJ1-2, with D perhaps matching TRBD1 (5 bases). Deletions cut 1 base from V and 7 bases from J, with 13 bases between. This CDR3 comprises 13 residues. CDR1 and CDR2 from the germline V gene are GTSNPN and SVGIG (reference sequence). Written as DNA, the CDR3 is TGTGCCTGGAGTGCGGCGTTGGGACTTGGCTACACCTTC. Amino acid sequence: CAWSAALGLGYTF.

The CDR3: CASSTRLSTDTQYF. The CDR3, as DNA: TGTGCCAGTAGTACAAGACTAAGCACAGATACGCAGTATTTT. The chain has TRBV19 and TRBJ2-3; possibly TRBD2 for D (5 bases). Trimming left V 4 bases short and J 0 bases short, with 8 bases between. Germline loops: CDR1 LNHDA, CDR2 SQIVND (reference sequence). The CDR3 runs to 14 residues.

The rearrangement links TRBV28 to TRBJ2-7, with D unclear. Germline V gene lookup returns CDR1 MDHEN and CDR2 SYDVKM. This CDR3 region has 11 residues. The V gene lost 2 bases and the J gene lost 5 bases, with 4 bases spanning the gap. For the CDR3, the DNA is TGTGCCAGCAGTTTAAACCACGAGCAGTACGTC. This gives the protein CASSLNHEQYV.

V gene TRBV7-2 combines with J gene TRBJ1-1; possible D gene TRBD1, 5 bases. V gave up 7 bases and J gave up 5 bases, with 14 bases separating them. The V gene's germline CDR1 is SGHTA and CDR2 FQGNSA. This CDR3 is 13 amino acids long. CDR3 nucleotides: TGTGCCAGCACCCCTAAGGGGTTTACTGAAGCTTTCTTT. It is translated as CASTPKGFTEAFF.

This clone has more than one count but fewer than ten. The chain uses TRBV6-5 and TRBJ2-1; D is uncertain. The V gene's germline CDR1 is MNHEY and CDR2 SVGAGI. The CDR3 runs 15 residues. V lost 4 bases and J lost 7, with 17 bases in between. CDR3 sequence: CASSLVGGLGNEQFF. The DNA of the CDR3 is TGTGCCAGCAGTTTGGTTGGCGGCTTGGGGAATGAGCAGTTCTTC.